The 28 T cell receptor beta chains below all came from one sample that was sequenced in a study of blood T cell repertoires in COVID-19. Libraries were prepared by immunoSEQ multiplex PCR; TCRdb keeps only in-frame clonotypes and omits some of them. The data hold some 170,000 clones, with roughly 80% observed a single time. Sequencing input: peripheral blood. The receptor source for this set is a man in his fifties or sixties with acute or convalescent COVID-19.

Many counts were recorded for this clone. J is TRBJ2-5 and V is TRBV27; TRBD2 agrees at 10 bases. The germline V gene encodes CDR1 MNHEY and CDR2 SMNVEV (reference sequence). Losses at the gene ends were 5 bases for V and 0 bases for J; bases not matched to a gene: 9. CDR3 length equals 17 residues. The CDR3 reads CASSPLSSGGNQETQYF. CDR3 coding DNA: TGTGCCAGCAGTCCTCTATCTAGCGGGGGCAACCAAGAGACCCAGTACTTC.

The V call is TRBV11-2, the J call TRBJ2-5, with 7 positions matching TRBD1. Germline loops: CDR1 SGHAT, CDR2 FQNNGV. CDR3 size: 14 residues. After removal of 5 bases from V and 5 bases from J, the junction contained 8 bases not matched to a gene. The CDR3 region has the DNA TGTGCCAGCAGCCCCCTTGAGGGGGCGGAGACCCAGTACTTC. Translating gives CASSPLEGAETQYF.

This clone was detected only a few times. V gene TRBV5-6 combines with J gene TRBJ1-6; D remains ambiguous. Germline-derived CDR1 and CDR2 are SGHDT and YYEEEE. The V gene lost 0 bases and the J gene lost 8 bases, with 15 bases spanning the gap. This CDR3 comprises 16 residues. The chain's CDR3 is CASSLGQRGEYSPLHF. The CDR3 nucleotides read TGTGCCAGCAGCTTGGGTCAGCGGGGAGAATATTCACCCCTCCACTTT.

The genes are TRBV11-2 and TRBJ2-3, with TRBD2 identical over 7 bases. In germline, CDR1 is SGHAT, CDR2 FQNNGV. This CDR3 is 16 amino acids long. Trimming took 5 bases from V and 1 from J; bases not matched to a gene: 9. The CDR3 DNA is TGTGCCAGCAGCACCCGTCTAGCGGACGGCACAGATACGCAGTATTTT. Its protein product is CASSTRLADGTDTQYF.

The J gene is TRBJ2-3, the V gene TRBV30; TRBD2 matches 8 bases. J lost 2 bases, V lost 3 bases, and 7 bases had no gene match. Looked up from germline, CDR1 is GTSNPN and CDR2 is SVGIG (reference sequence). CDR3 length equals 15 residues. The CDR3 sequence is CAWRKFGRVTDTQYF. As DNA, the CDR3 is TGTGCCTGGAGGAAATTCGGGAGGGTCACAGATACGCAGTATTTT.

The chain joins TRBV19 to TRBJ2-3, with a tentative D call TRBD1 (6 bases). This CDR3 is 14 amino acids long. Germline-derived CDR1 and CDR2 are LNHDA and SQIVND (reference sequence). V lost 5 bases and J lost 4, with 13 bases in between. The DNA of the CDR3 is TGTGCCAGTAGTTTCCAGGGGTCGGCAGATACGCAGTATTTT. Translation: CASSFQGSADTQYF. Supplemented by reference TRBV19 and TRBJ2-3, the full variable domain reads DGGITQSPKYLFRKEGQNVTLSCEQNLNHDAMYWYRQDPGQGLRLIYYSQIVNDFQKGDIAEGYSVSREKKESFPLTVTSAQKNPTAFYLCASSFQGSADTQYFGPGTRLTVL.

The CDR3: CASSPFGAPHNTYSNQPQHF. The CDR3 nucleotides are TGTGCCAGCTCACCCTTTGGGGCCCCACACAATACTTATAGCAATCAGCCCCAGCATTTT. The J gene is TRBJ1-5, the V gene TRBV18; TRBD1 might be the D (5 bases). The CDR3 is 20 residues long. Germline CDR1 is KGHSH and CDR2 is LQKENI. V lost 3 bases and J lost 0, with 24 bases in between.

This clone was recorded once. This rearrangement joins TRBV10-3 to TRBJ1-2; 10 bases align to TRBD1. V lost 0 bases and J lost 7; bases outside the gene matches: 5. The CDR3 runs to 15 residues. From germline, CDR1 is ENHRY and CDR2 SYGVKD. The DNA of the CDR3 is TGTGCCATCAGTGAGTCTCCGGGACAGGGGATTGGCTACACCTTC. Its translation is CAISESPGQGIGYTF.

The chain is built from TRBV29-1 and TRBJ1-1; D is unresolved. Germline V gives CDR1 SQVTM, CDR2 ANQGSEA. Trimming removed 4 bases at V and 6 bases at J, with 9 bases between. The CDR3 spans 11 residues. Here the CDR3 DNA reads TGCAGCGTTGTTCGAGGTTCTGAAGCTTTCTTT. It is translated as CSVVRGSEAFF.

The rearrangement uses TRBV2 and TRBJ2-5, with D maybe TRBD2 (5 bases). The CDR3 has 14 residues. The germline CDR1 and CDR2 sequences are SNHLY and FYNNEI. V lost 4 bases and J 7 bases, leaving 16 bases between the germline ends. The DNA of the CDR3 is TGTGCCAGCAGTGGCGGGCAGGCCTTTTGGACCCAGTACTTC. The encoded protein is CASSGGQAFWTQYF.

The CDR3 DNA follows: TGTGCCAGCAGTTTCTCCAGCGACCCTTATGAGCAGTTCTTC. The encoded protein is CASSFSSDPYEQFF. This chain joins TRBV6-5 and TRBJ2-1; no clear D. Deletions cut 4 bases from V and 8 bases from J, with 15 bases between. The CDR3 has 14 amino acids. The germline gives CDR1 MNHEY, CDR2 SVGAGI.

Here the CDR3 reads CASSPSSNYGYTF. The CDR3 DNA follows: TGTGCCAGCAGTCCCTCCAGTAACTATGGCTACACCTTC. The chain has TRBV27 and TRBJ1-2; no definite D call. The CDR3 runs to 13 residues. Germline-derived CDR1 and CDR2 are MNHEY and SMNVEV (reference sequence). V shed 5 bases and J shed 1 base, with 8 bases lying between them.

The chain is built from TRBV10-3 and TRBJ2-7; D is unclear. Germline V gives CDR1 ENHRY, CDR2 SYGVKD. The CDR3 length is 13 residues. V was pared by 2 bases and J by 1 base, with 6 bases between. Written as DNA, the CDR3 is TGTGCCATCAGTGAGATAGAATCCTACGAGCAGTACTTC. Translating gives CAISEIESYEQYF.

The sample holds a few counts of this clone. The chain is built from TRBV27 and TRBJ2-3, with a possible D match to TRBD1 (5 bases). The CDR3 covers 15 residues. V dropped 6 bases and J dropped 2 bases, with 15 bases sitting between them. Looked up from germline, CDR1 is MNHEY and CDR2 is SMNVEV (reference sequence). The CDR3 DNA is TGTGCCAGCAGCTCAAACGACAGATACACAGATACGCAGTATTTT. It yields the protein CASSSNDRYTDTQYF.

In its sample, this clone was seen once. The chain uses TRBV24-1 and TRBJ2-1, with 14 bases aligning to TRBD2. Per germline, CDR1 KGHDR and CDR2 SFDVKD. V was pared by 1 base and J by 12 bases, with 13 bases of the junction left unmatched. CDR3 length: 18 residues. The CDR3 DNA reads TGTGCCACCAGTGATTTTTCCCACCCGGGACTAGCGGGGGTGCGGCAGTTCTTC. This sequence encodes CATSDFSHPGLAGVRQFF.

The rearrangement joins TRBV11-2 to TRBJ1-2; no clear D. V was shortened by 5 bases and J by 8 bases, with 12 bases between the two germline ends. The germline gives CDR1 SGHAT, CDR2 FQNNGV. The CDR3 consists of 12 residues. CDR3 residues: CASSQAAGGYTF. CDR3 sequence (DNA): TGTGCCAGCAGCCAAGCTGCGGGGGGCTACACCTTC.

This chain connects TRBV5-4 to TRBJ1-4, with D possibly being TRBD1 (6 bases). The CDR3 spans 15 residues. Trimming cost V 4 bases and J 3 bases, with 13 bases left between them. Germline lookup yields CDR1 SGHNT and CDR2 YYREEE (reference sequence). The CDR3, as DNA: TGTGCCAGCAGCACATATACAGGGCCTAATGAAAAACTGTTTTTT. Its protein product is CASSTYTGPNEKLFF.

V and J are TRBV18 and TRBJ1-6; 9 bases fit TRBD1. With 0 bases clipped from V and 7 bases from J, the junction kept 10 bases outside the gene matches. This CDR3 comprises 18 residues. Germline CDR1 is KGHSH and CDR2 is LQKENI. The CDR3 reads CASSPPTRVGTGNSPLHF. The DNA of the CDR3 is TGTGCCAGCTCACCACCAACACGGGTGGGGACAGGGAATTCACCCCTCCACTTT.

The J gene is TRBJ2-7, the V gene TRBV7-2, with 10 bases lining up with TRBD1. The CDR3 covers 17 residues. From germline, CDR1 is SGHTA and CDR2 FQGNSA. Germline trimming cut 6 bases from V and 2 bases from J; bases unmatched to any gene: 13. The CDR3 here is CASRKSPPGQGTYEQYF. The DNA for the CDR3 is TGTGCCAGCAGGAAATCTCCGCCGGGACAGGGGACCTACGAGCAGTACTTC. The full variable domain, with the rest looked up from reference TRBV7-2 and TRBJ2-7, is GAGVSQSPSNKVTEKGKDVELRCDPISGHTALYWYRQSLGQGLEFLIYFQGNSAPDKSGLPSDRFSAERTGGSVSTLTIQRTQQEDSAVYLCASRKSPPGQGTYEQYFGPGTRLTVT.

CDR3: CASSLNRTPLHF. The CDR3 region has the DNA TGTGCCAGCAGTTTAAACAGAACACCCCTCCACTTT. The V and J genes are TRBV12-3 or TRBV12-4 and TRBJ1-6; no reliable D call. This CDR3 spans 12 amino acids. Trimming removed 2 bases from V and 11 bases from J, with 7 bases in between.

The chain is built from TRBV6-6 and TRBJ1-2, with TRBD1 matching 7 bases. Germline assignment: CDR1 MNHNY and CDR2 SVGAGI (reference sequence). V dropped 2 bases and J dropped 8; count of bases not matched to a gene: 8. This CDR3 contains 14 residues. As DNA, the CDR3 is TGTGCCAGCAGTTACACCGACAGGGCGGGCGGCTACACCTTC. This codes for CASSYTDRAGGYTF.

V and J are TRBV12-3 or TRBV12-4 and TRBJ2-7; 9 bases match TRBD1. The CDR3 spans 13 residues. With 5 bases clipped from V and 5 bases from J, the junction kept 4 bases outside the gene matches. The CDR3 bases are TGTGCCAGCAGTGCCAGGACAGGGGACGAGCAGTACTTC. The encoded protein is CASSARTGDEQYF.

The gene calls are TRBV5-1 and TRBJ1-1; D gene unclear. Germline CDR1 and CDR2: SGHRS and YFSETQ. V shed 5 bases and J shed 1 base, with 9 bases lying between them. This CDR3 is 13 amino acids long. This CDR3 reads CASRREPNTEAFF. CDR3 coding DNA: TGCGCCAGCAGGAGGGAGCCGAACACTGAAGCTTTCTTT. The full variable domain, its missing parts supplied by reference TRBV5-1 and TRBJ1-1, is KAGVTQTPRYLIKTRGQQVTLSCSPISGHRSVSWYQQTPGQGLQFLFEYFSETQRNKGNFPGRFSGRQFSNSRSEMNVSTLELGDSALYLCASRREPNTEAFFGQGTRLTVV.

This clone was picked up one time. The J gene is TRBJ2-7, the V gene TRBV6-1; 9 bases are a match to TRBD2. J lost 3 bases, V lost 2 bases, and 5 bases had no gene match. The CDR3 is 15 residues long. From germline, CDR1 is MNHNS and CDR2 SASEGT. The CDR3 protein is CASSENGGGGYEQYF. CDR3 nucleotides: TGTGCCAGCAGTGAAAATGGCGGGGGGGGCTACGAGCAGTACTTC.

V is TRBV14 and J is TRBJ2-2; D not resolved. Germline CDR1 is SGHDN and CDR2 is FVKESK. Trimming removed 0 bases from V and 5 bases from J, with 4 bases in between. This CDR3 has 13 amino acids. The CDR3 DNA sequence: TGTGCCAGCAGCCAAGATATAACCGGGGAGCTGTTTTTT. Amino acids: CASSQDITGELFF.

CDR3 loop: CASIPWTANSPLHF. In DNA form, the CDR3 reads TGTGCCAGCATCCCATGGACAGCCAATTCACCCCTCCACTTT. The chain carries TRBV28 and TRBJ1-6, with D maybe TRBD1 (6 bases). V lost 7 bases and J lost 7, with 14 bases in between. The CDR3 covers 14 residues. Germline-derived CDR1 and CDR2 are MDHEN and SYDVKM.

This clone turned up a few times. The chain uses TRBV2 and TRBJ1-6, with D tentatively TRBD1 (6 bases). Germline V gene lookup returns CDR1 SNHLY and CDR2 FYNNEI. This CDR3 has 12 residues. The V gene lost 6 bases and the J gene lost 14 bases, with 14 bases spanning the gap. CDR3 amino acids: CASRDSLSSLHF. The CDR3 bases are TGTGCCAGCAGGGACAGTCTATCGTCCCTCCACTTT.

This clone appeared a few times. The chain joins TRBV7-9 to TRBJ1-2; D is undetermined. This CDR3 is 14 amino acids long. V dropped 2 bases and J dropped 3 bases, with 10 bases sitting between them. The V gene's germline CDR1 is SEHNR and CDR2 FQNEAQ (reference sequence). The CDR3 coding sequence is TGTGCCAGCAGCTTACCGGGGAATTACTATGGCTACACCTTC. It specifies CASSLPGNYYGYTF. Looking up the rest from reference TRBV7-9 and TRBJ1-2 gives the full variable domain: DTGVSQNPRHKITKRGQNVTFRCDPISEHNRLYWYRQTLGQGPEFLTYFQNEAQLEKSRLLSDRFSAERPKGSFSTLEIQRTEQGDSAMYLCASSLPGNYYGYTFGSGTRLTVV.